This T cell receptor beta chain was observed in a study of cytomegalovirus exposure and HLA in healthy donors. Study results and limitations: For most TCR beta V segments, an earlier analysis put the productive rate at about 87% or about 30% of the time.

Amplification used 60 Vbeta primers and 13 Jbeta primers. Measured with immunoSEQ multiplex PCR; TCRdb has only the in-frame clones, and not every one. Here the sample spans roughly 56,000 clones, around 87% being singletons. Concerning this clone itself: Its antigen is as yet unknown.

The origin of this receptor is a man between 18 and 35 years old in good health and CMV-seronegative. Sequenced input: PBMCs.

The CDR3 sequence: CSVPGHSVGTQYF. CDR3 bases: TGCAGCGTTCCGGGACACAGTGTCGGGACCCAGTACTTC. The rearrangement uses TRBV29-1 and TRBJ2-5, with D possibly TRBD1 on 6 matching bases. The CDR3 runs to 13 residues. Germline assignment: CDR1 SQVTM and CDR2 ANQGSEA. V was shortened by 5 bases and J by 7 bases, with 17 bases between the two germline ends.